The 14 T cell receptor beta chains below all came from one sample that was sequenced in a study of beta chain features in type 1 diabetes. Overall study findings and caveats: Shortening that was moderate but significant affected the TCRB CDR3s of Type 1 diabetes patients in all four CD4+ subsets.

Expressed TCRB transcripts were sequenced, since all the RNA that had been isolated was reverse transcribed. The repertoire was sequenced with immunoSEQ multiplex PCR; TCRdb's copy has only in-frame clones and lacks some. The table includes approximately 120,000 clones, 15% to 20% detected once. Their antigen targets remain unknown. Sequenced material: central memory CD4+ T cells from blood. These receptors originate from a man aged 18 to 29 with type 1 diabetes.

This clone has only a few counts. The chain links TRBV6-5 to TRBJ2-1, with D perhaps matching TRBD2 (6 bases). V shed 8 bases and J shed 7 bases, with 21 bases lying between them. The CDR3 has 15 amino acids. The germline V gene encodes CDR1 MNHEY and CDR2 SVGAGI. This chain's CDR3 is CASASINPGLNEQFF. CDR3 in DNA: TGTGCCAGCGCCTCGATTAACCCCGGACTAAATGAGCAGTTCTTC.

This chain connects TRBV5-1 to TRBJ2-5; 10 bases align to TRBD2. The CDR3 contains 18 residues. V dropped 0 bases and J dropped 2; count of bases not matched to a gene: 10. In germline, CDR1 is SGHRS, CDR2 YFSETQ. The CDR3 reads CASSLGLAGAVGQETQYF. The CDR3 DNA reads as TGCGCCAGCAGCTTGGGGCTAGCGGGAGCTGTGGGACAAGAGACCCAGTACTTC.

The chain carries TRBV5-4 and TRBJ2-6; D is unclear. The germline gives CDR1 SGHNT, CDR2 YYREEE (reference sequence). V gave up 5 bases and J gave up 0 bases, with 9 bases separating them. The CDR3 runs to 15 residues. CDR3 in amino acids: CASSYYSSGANVLTF. The CDR3 DNA reads TGTGCCAGCAGTTATTACAGCTCTGGGGCCAACGTCCTGACTTTC.

The gene calls are TRBV5-1 and TRBJ2-3; D is ambiguous. The CDR3 spans 12 residues. Germline values: CDR1 SGHRS, CDR2 YFSETQ. Trimming took 0 bases from V and 7 from J, leaving 6 bases between them. CDR3 sequence (DNA): TGCGCCAGCAGCTTGGCCGGTTATACGCAGTATTTT. Its protein is CASSLAGYTQYF.

In its sample, this clone was seen many times. The chain carries TRBV7-2 and TRBJ2-7; D gene uncertain. Between the trimmed V and J ends, which lost 5 bases and 4 bases, there was a span of 9 bases. This CDR3 contains 12 residues. Germline CDR1 is SGHTA and CDR2 is FQGNSA. Written as DNA, the CDR3 is TGTGCCAGCAGCACTGACTGGTACGAGCAGTACTTC. Protein sequence: CASSTDWYEQYF. Based on the CDR3 plus reference TRBV7-2 and TRBJ2-7, the full variable domain is GAGVSQSPSNKVTEKGKDVELRCDPISGHTALYWYRQSLGQGLEFLIYFQGNSAPDKSGLPSDRFSAERTGGSVSTLTIQRTQQEDSAVYLCASSTDWYEQYFGPGTRLTVT.

This clone was found a few times. This chain links TRBV18 with TRBJ2-7; D remains ambiguous. CDR3 size: 15 residues. V shed 0 bases and J shed 0 bases, with 9 bases lying between them. Germline V gives CDR1 KGHSH, CDR2 LQKENI. CDR3 protein: CASSPPATSSYEQYF. The CDR3 DNA sequence: TGTGCCAGCTCACCACCGGCCACGAGCTCCTACGAGCAGTACTTC.

This clone has at least ten counts. The DNA for the CDR3 is TGTGCCACCAGCAGAGCTGGGGCTGGGGCCAACGTCCTGACTTTC. Translated: CATSRAGAGANVLTF. This rearrangement joins TRBV15 to TRBJ2-6; D is ambiguous. Germline V gene sequence: CDR1 LNHNV, CDR2 YYDKDF (reference sequence). This CDR3 spans 15 amino acids. V was clipped by 1 base and J by 2 bases, with 6 bases between them.

In this sample, this clone turned up a few times. The rearrangement uses TRBV28 and TRBJ2-7, with 11 bases matching TRBD1. Germline V CDR1 and CDR2: MDHEN, SYDVKM. After removal of 5 bases from V and 3 bases from J, the junction contained 0 bases not matched to a gene. The CDR3 sequence is 13 residues long. CDR3 DNA: TGTGCCAGCAGTGGGACAGGGGGCTACGAGCAGTACTTC. It specifies CASSGTGGYEQYF.

This clone has a handful of counts. The CDR3 sequence: CASSLGLRGRGTEAFF. The CDR3 DNA is TGTGCCAGCAGCTTAGGTCTCAGGGGGCGAGGCACTGAAGCTTTCTTT. The chain joins TRBV7-6 to TRBJ1-1, with TRBD1 matching over 8 bases. Germline CDR1 reads SGHVS; CDR2 reads FNYEAQ. V trimming: 1 base; J trimming: 4 bases; junction bases outside the gene matches: 8. The length of the CDR3 is 16 residues.

This chain uses TRBV20-1 with TRBJ1-1; D is uncertain. Germline CDR1 reads DFQATT; CDR2 reads SNEGSKA (reference sequence). Trimming removed 6 bases at V and 7 bases at J, with 9 bases between. This CDR3 is built from 10 residues. In DNA, the CDR3 is TGCAGTGCCCTTCTGCGTGAAGCTTTCTTT. Encoded protein: CSALLREAFF.

The V call is TRBV6-6, the J call TRBJ2-3, with D maybe TRBD1 (6 bases). The ends were cut back, 3 bases at V and 7 bases at J, with 14 bases in the middle. The CDR3 sequence is 14 residues long. Germline loops: CDR1 MNHNY, CDR2 SVGAGI (reference sequence). The CDR3 protein is CASSYQSQGNTQYF. The DNA for the CDR3 is TGTGCCAGCAGTTATCAATCACAGGGAAATACGCAGTATTTT.

The chain links TRBV29-1 to TRBJ2-3; D may be TRBD2 (6 bases). The length of the CDR3 is 10 residues. Germline V lookup: CDR1 SQVTM, CDR2 ANQGSEA. DNA for the CDR3: TGCTGCGGGGGCACAGATACGCAGTATTTT. Its protein product is CCGGTDTQYF.

This clone was seen a single time. The V and J genes are TRBV5-4 and TRBJ2-5; no firm D call. The V gene's germline CDR1 is SGHNT and CDR2 YYREEE (reference sequence). The CDR3 length is 14 residues. V lost 1 base to trimming and J lost 4 bases, with 11 bases between them. The CDR3 sequence: CASSLQGSAETQYF. CDR3 in DNA: TGTGCCAGCAGCTTGCAAGGGTCGGCAGAGACCCAGTACTTC.

The gene calls are TRBV7-3 and TRBJ2-5; weak D call: TRBD1 (5 bases). The CDR3 is made up of 14 amino acids. The germline V gene has CDR1 SGHTA and CDR2 FQGTGA. The V gene lost 5 bases and the J gene lost 4 bases, with 14 bases spanning the gap. The CDR3 nucleotides are TGTGCCAGCAGCAAAGGGGATCCGGGAGAGACCCAGTACTTC. Protein product: CASSKGDPGETQYF.